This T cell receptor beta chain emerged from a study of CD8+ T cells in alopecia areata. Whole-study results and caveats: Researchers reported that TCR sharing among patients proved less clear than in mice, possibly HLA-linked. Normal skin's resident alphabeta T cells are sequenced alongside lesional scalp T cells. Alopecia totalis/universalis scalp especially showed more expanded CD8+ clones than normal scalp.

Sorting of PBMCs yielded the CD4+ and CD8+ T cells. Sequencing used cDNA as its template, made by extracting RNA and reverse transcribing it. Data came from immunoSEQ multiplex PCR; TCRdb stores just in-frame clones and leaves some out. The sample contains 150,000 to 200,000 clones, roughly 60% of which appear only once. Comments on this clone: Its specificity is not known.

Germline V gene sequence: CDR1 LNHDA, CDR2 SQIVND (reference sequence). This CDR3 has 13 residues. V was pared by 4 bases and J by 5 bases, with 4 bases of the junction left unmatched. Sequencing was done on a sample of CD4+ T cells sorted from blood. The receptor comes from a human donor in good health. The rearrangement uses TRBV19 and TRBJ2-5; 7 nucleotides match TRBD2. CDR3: CASSSGSVETQYF. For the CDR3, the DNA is TGTGCCAGTAGTAGCGGGAGCGTCGAGACCCAGTACTTC.